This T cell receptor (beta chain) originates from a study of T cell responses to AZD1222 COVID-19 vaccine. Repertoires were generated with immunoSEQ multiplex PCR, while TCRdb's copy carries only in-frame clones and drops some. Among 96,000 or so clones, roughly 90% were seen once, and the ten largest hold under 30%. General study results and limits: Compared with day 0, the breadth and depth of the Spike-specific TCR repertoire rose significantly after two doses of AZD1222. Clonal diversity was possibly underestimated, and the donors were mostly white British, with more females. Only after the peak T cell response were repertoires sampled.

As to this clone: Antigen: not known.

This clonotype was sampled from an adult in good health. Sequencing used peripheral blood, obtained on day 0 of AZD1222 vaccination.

CDR3 protein: CASSPLGRNTEAFF. The DNA for the CDR3 is TGTGCCAGCAGCCCCTTGGGCCGGAACACTGAAGCTTTCTTT. The V and J genes are TRBV3-1 (or the pseudogene TRBV3-2) and TRBJ1-1; D is ambiguous. The CDR3 covers 14 residues. Germline V lookup: CDR1 LGHDT, CDR2 YNNKEL (reference sequence). Trimming pared 4 bases from V and 1 base from J, leaving 10 bases between.